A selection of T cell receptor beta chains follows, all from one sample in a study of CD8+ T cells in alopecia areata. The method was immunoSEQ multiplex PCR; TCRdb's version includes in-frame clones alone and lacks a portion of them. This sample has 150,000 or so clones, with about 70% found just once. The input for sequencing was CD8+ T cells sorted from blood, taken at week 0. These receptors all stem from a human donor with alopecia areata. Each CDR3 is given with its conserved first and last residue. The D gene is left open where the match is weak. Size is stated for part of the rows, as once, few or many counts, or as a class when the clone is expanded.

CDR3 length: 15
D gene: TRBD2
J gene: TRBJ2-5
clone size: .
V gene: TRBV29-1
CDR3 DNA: TGCAGCGTTGAGGGGACTAGCGGGGGAGATGAGACCCAGTACTTC
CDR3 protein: CSVEGTSGGDETQYF

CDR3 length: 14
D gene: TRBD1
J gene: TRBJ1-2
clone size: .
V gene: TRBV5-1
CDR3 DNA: TGCGCCAGCAGCCTAAGACAGGGGGCGGATGGCTACACCTTC
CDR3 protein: CASSLRQGADGYTF

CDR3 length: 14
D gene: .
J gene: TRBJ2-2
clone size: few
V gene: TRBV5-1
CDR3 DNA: TGCGCCAGCAGCGGTTACCAGAACACCGGGGAGCTGTTTTTT
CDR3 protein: CASSGYQNTGELFF

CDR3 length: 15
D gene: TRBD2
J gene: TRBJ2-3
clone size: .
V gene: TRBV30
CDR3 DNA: TGTGCCTGGAGCCTTAGCGGGGGGGCCGTGGATACGCAGTATTTT
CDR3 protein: CAWSLSGGAVDTQYF

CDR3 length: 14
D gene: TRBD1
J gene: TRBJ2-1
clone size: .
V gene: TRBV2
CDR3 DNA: TGTGCCTGGGACAGCCGGAGCTCCTACAATGAGCAGTTCTTC
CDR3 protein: CAWDSRSSYNEQFF

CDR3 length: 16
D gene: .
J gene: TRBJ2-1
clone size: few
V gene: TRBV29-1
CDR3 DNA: TGCAGCGTTGTTCCCCTCTCGGGCCAGTCCTACAATGAGCAGTTCTTC
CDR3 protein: CSVVPLSGQSYNEQFF

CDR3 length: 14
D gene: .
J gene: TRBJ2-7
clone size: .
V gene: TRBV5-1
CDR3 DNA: TGCGCCAGCAGCGCGACCAAGATGGCCTACGAGCAGTACTTC
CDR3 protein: CASSATKMAYEQYF

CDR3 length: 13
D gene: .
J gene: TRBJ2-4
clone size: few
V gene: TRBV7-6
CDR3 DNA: TGTGCCAGCAGCCCGGACCCATTAAACATTCAGTACTTC
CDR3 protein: CASSPDPLNIQYF

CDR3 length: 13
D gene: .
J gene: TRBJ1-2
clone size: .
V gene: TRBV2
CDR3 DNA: TGTGCCAGCAGTGAAGCCACAGGGTACGGCTACACCTTC
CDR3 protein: CASSEATGYGYTF

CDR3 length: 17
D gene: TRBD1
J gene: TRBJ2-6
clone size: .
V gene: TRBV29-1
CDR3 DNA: TGCAGCGTTGAAGGGGGGACAGGACTTGCTGGGGCCAACGTCCTGACTTTC
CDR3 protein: CSVEGGTGLAGANVLTF

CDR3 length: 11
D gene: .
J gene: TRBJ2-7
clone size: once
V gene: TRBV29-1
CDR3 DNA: TGCAGCGCAACAGGGTTAGGCGAGCAGTACTTC
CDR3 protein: CSATGLGEQYF

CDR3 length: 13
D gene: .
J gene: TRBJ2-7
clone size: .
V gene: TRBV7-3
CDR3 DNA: TGTGCCAGCAGCGTGACCTGGGGGTACGAGCAGTACTTC
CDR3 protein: CASSVTWGYEQYF

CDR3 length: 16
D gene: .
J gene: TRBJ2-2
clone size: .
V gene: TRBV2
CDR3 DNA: TGTGCCAGCCTAGATATGGGACACCTAAAAACCGGGGAGCTGTTTTTT
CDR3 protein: CASLDMGHLKTGELFF

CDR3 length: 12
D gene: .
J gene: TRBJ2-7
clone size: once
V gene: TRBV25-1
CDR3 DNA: TGTGCCAGCAGTGGGGGCATCTACGAGCAGTACTTC
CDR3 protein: CASSGGIYEQYF

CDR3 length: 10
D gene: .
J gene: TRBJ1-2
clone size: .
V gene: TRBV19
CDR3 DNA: TGTGCCAGTAACGGGGGCGGCTACACCTTC
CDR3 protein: CASNGGGYTF

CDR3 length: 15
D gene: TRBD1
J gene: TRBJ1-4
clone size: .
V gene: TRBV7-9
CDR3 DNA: TGTGCCAGCAGTCAACGACAGGGATTAGAGGAAAAACTGTTTTTT
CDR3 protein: CASSQRQGLEEKLFF

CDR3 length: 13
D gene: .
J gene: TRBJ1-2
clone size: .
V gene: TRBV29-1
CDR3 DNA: TGCAGCATATGGGCGAGGGAGAGCTATGGCTACACCTTC
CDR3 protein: CSIWARESYGYTF

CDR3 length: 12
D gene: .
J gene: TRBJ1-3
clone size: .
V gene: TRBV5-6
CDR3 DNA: TGTGCCAGCAGCTTGGCCGGAAACACCATATATTTT
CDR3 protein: CASSLAGNTIYF

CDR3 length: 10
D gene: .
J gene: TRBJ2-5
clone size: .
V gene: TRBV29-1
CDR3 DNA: TGCAGCGTTCTCCGAGAGACCCAGTACTTC
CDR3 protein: CSVLRETQYF

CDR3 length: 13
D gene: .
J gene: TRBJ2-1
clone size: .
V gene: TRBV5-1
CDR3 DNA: TGCGCCAGCAGCACCAGGACCTACAATGAGCAGTTCTTC
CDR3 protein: CASSTRTYNEQFF

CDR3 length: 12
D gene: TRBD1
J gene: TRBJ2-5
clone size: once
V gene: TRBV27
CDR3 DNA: TGTGCCAGCAGTGACGGACAGGGAGCCCAGTACTTC
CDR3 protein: CASSDGQGAQYF

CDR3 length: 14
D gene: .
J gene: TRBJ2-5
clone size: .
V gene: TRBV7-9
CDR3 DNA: TGTGCCAGCAGCTTTTGGGGGGACCAAGAGACCCAGTACTTC
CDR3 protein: CASSFWGDQETQYF

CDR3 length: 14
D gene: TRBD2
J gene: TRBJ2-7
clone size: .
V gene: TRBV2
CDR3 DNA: TGTGCCAGCTCACCGGGACTAGGCGCCTACGAGCAGTACTTC
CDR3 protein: CASSPGLGAYEQYF

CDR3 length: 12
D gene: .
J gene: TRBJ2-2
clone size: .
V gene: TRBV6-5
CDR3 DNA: TGTGCCAGCAAGTCGGGCGTCGGGGAGCTGTTTTTT
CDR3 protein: CASKSGVGELFF

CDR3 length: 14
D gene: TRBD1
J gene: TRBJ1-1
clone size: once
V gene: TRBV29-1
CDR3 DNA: TGCAGCGCCCGGACAGGCTCGGCAAACACTGAAGCTTTCTTT
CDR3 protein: CSARTGSANTEAFF

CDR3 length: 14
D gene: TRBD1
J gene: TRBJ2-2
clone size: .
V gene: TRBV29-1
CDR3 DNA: TGCAGCGTTCACCCCGGACAGGGGGCCGGGGAGCTGTTTTTT
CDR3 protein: CSVHPGQGAGELFF